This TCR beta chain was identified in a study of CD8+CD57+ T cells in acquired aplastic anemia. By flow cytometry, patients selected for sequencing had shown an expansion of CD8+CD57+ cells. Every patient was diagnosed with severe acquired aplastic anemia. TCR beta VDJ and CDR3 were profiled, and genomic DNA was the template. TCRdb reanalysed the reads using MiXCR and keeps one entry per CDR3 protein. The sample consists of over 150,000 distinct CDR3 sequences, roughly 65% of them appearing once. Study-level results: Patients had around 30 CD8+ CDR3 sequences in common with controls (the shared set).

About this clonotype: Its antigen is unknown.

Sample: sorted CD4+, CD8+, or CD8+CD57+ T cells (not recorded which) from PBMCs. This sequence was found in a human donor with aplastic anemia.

The CDR3 spells CASSFNSYNEQFF. The CDR3 DNA sequence: TGTGCCAGCAGTTTCAACTCCTACAATGAGCAGTTCTTC. The chain has TRBV12-3 or TRBV12-4 and TRBJ2-1; D unresolved. There are 13 residues in the CDR3. Trimming took off 3 bases at V and 0 bases at J, with 3 bases between the two ends.